These 9 T cell receptor beta chains were sequenced from one sample in a study of blood T cell repertoires in COVID-19. Clones were sequenced by immunoSEQ multiplex PCR, and TCRdb holds only the in-frame ones, with some missing. The table includes 200,000 to 250,000 clones, about 80% detected once. Sequenced input: peripheral blood. Receptors originate from a woman between 50 and 59 years old with acute or convalescent COVID-19.

The genes are TRBV23-1 and TRBJ1-2; 7 bases line up with TRBD1. TRBV23-1 carries the ORF label, with uncertain function. V shed 2 bases and J 4 bases; nucleotides not matched to a gene: 4. This CDR3 has 14 residues. The CDR3 here is CASSQNTGVYGYTF. DNA for the CDR3: TGCGCCAGCAGTCAAAACACAGGGGTCTATGGCTACACCTTC.

The CDR3 DNA is TGTGCCAGCAGCGGACAGTCAGGATGGACTGAAGCTTTCTTT. Its protein product is CASSGQSGWTEAFF. The chain is built from TRBV6-5 and TRBJ1-1; a weak D match, TRBD1 (6 bases). The germline gives CDR1 MNHEY, CDR2 SVGAGI. The V end lost 6 bases, the J end lost 5 bases, and 16 bases lay between the germline ends. The CDR3 contains 14 residues.

The chain has TRBV19 and TRBJ1-2; 9 bases match TRBD1. Germline V gives CDR1 LNHDA, CDR2 SQIVND (reference sequence). V shed 3 bases and J 1 base; nucleotides not matched to a gene: 0. This CDR3 is 14 amino acids long. CDR3 residues: CASSMDRGNYGYTF. CDR3 in DNA: TGTGCCAGTAGTATGGACAGGGGTAACTATGGCTACACCTTC.

This clone was found a few times. The CDR3 protein is CSVAQGANGYTF. CDR3 nucleotide sequence: TGCAGCGTTGCTCAGGGGGCGAATGGCTACACCTTC. The chain uses TRBV29-1 and TRBJ1-2; TRBD1 aligns across 8 bases. Germline CDR1 and CDR2: SQVTM and ANQGSEA. V dropped 4 bases and J dropped 6; count of bases not matched to a gene: 4. CDR3 length: 12 amino acids.

This chain links TRBV7-8 with TRBJ1-5; 7 positions match TRBD1. Losses at the gene ends were 5 bases for V and 7 bases for J; bases not matched to a gene: 14. From germline, CDR1 is SGHVS and CDR2 FQNEAQ. The CDR3 runs 16 residues. Here the CDR3 DNA reads TGTGCCAGCAGCGTAGTTCGAGACAGGGACCGGCAGCCCCAGCATTTT. Amino acid sequence: CASSVVRDRDRQPQHF. Using reference TRBV7-8 and TRBJ1-5 for the parts outside the CDR3, the full variable domain is GAGVSQSPRYKVAKRGQDVALRCDPISGHVSLFWYQQALGQGPEFLTYFQNEAQLDKSGLPSDRFFAERPEGSVSTLKIQRTQQEDSAVYLCASSVVRDRDRQPQHFGDGTRLSIL.

J is TRBJ2-1 and V is TRBV3-1 (or the pseudogene TRBV3-2); TRBD1 matches 7 bases. V lost 0 bases, J lost 5 bases, and 10 bases stayed unmatched. From germline, CDR1 is LGHDT and CDR2 YNNKEL (reference sequence). This CDR3 is 17 amino acids long. The CDR3 region has the DNA TGTGCCAGCAGCCAAGAAACAGGGACAGCCTCAAACAATGAGCAGTTCTTC. Its protein product is CASSQETGTASNNEQFF.

This chain joins TRBV7-2 and TRBJ2-7, with a weak D call TRBD2 (6 bases). V was shortened by 8 bases and J by 7 bases, with 15 bases between the two germline ends. This CDR3 is built from 12 residues. From germline, CDR1 is SGHTA and CDR2 FQGNSA. The CDR3 DNA reads as TGTGCCAGCGGGCTAGGAGGGTATGAGCAGTACTTC. Protein product: CASGLGGYEQYF.

In its sample, this clone was seen once. This chain links TRBV9 with TRBJ2-2; D may be TRBD2 (5 bases). The V gene's germline CDR1 is SGDLS and CDR2 YYNGEE. This CDR3 comprises 17 residues. V lost 4 bases and J 1 base, leaving 17 bases between the germline ends. Here the CDR3 DNA reads TGTGCCAGCAGCTCCCCCCGAGCCAGCGGGAACACCGGGGAGCTGTTTTTT. Amino acids: CASSSPRASGNTGELFF.

The chain links TRBV11-2 to TRBJ2-3, with 10 bases identical to TRBD2. The CDR3 has 15 residues. In germline, CDR1 is SGHAT, CDR2 FQNNGV. Germline trimming cut 0 bases from V and 3 bases from J; bases unmatched to any gene: 0. This chain's CDR3 is CASSLEGLATDTQYF. DNA of the CDR3: TGTGCCAGCAGCTTAGAGGGACTAGCGACAGATACGCAGTATTTT. Full variable domain (missing parts from reference TRBV11-2 and TRBJ2-3): EAGVAQSPRYKIIEKRQSVAFWCNPISGHATLYWYQQILGQGPKLLIQFQNNGVVDDSQLPKDRFSAERLKGVDSTLKIQPAKLEDSAVYLCASSLEGLATDTQYFGPGTRLTVL.